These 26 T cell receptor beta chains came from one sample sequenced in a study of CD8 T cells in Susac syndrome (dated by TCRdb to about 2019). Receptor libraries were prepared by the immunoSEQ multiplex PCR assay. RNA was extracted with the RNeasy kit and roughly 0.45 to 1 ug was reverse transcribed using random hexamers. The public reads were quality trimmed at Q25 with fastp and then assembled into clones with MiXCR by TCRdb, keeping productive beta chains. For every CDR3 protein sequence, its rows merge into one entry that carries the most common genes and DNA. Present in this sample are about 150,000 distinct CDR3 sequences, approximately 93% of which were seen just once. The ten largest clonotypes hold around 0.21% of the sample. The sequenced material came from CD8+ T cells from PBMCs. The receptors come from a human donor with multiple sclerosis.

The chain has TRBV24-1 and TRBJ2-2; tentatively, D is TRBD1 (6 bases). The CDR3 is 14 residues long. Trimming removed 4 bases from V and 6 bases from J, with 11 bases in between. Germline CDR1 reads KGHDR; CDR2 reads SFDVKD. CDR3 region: CATSDRGHPGELFF. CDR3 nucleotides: TGTGCCACCAGTGACCGGGGACATCCCGGGGAGCTGTTTTTT.

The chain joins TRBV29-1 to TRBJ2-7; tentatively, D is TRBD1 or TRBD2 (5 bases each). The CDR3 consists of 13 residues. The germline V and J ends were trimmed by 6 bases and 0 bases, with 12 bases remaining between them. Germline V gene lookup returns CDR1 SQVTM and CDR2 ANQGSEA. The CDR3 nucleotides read TGCAGCGTGGGACCGAAAAGCTCCTACGAGCAGTACTTC. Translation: CSVGPKSSYEQYF.

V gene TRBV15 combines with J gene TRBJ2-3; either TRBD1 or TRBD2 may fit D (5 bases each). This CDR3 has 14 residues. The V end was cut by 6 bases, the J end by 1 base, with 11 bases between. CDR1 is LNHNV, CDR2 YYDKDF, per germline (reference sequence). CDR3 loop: CATRGDGGTDTQYF. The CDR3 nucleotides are TGTGCCACCAGAGGGGACGGGGGCACAGATACGCAGTATTTT.

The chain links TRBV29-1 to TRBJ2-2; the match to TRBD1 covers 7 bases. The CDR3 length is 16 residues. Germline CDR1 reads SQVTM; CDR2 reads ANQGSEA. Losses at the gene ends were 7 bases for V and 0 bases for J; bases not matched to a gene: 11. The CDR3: CSATPFDRANTGELFF. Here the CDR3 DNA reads TGCAGCGCCACGCCGTTTGACAGGGCGAACACCGGGGAGCTGTTTTTT.

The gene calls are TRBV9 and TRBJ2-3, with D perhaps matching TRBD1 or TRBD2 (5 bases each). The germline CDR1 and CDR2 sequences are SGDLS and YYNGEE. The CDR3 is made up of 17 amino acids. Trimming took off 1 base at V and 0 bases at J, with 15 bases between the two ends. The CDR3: CASSVYHGGSSTDTQYF. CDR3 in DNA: TGTGCCAGCAGCGTATACCATGGGGGTAGTAGCACAGATACGCAGTATTTT. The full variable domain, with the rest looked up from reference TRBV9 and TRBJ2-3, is DSGVTQTPKHLITATGQRVTLRCSPRSGDLSVYWYQQSLDQGLQFLIQYYNGEERAKGNILERFSAQQFPDLHSELNLSSLELGDSALYFCASSVYHGGSSTDTQYFGPGTRLTVL.

The CDR3 spells CASSSPMVESFYGYTF. The CDR3 DNA is TGTGCCAGCAGTTCTCCCATGGTGGAATCGTTTTATGGCTACACCTTC. The chain employs TRBV28 and TRBJ1-2; no clear D. Trimming took 4 bases from V and 5 from J, leaving 20 bases between them. This CDR3 comprises 16 residues. Germline V gene sequence: CDR1 MDHEN, CDR2 SYDVKM.

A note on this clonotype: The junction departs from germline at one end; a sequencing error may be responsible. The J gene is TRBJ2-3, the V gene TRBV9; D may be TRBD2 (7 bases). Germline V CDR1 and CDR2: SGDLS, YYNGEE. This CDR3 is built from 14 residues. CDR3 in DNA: TGTGCCCGCAGGGGAGGGGGGGGCACAGATACGCAGTATTTT. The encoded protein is CARRGGGGTDTQYF.

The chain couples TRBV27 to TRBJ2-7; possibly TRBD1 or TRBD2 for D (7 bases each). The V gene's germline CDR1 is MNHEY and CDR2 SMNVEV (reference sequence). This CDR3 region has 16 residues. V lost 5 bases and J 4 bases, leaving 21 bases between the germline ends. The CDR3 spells CASSTPGGQLKYEQYF. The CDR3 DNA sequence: TGTGCCAGCAGTACTCCGGGGGGACAGCTCAAATACGAGCAGTACTTC.

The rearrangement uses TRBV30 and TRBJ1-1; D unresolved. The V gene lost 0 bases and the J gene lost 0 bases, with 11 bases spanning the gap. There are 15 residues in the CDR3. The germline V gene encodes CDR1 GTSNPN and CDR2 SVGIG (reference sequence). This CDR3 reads CAWSVQWRVNTEAFF. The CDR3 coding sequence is TGTGCCTGGAGTGTACAGTGGAGGGTGAACACTGAAGCTTTCTTT.

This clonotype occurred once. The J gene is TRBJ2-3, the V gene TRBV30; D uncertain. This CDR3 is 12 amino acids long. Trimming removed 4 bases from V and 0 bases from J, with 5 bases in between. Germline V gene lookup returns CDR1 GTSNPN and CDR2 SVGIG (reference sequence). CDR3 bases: TGTGCCTGGACTGTAAGCACAGATACGCAGTATTTT. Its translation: CAWTVSTDTQYF.

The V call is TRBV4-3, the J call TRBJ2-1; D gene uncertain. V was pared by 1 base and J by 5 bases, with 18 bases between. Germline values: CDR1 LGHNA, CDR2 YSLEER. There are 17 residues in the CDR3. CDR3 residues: CASSQGIGNEPNNEQFF. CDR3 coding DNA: TGCGCCAGCAGCCAAGGGATTGGGAACGAACCTAACAATGAGCAGTTCTTC.

CDR3 residues: CASSQDAGPSYEQYF. In nucleotides, the CDR3 is TGTGCCAGCAGCCAAGATGCGGGACCCTCCTACGAGCAGTACTTC. The rearrangement links TRBV4-2 to TRBJ2-7, with D possibly being TRBD2 (6 bases). The V end was cut by 0 bases, the J end by 0 bases, with 9 bases between. CDR3 length equals 15 residues. Germline V gene lookup returns CDR1 LGHNA and CDR2 YNFKEQ.

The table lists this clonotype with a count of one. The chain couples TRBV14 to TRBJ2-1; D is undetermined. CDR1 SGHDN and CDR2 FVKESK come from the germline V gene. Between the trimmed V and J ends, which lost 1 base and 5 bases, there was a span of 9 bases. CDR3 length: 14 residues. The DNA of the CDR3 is TGTGCCAGCAGCCAAGGAATCGCTGACAATGAGCAGTTCTTC. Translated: CASSQGIADNEQFF.

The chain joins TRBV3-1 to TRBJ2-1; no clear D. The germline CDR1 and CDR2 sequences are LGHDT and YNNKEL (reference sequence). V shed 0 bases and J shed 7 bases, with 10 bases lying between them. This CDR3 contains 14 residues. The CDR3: CASSQDTAWNEQFF. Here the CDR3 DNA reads TGTGCCAGCAGCCAAGATACAGCTTGGAATGAGCAGTTCTTC.

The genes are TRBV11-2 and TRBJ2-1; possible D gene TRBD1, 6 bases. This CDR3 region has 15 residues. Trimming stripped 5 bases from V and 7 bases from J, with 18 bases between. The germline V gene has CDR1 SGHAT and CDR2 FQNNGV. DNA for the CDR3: TGTGCCAGCAGCCTCTGGGGGCAGGTAGGGAATGAGCAGTTCTTC. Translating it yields CASSLWGQVGNEQFF.

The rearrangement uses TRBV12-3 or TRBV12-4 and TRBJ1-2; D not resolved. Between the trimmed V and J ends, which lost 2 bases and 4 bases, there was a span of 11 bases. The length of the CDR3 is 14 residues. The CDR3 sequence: CASSLRETFYGYTF. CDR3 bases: TGTGCCAGCAGTTTAAGGGAGACCTTCTATGGCTACACCTTC.

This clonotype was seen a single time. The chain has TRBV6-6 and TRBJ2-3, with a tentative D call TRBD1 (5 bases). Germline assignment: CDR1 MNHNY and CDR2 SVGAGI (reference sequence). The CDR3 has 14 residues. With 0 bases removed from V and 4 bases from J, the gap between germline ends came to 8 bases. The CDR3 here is CASSYSWGADTQYF. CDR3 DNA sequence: TGTGCCAGCAGTTACTCGTGGGGCGCAGATACGCAGTATTTT.

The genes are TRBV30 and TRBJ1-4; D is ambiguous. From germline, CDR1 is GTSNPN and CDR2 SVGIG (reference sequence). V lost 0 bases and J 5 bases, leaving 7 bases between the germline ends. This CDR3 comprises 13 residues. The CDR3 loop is CAWSVSRNEKLFF. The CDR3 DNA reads TGTGCCTGGAGTGTGAGTAGGAATGAAAAACTGTTTTTT.

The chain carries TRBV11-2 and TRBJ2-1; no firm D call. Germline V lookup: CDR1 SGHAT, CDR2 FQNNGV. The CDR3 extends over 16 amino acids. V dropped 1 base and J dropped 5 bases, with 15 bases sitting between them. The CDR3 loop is CASSLGGRRAHNEQFF. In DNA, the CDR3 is TGTGCCAGCAGCTTAGGCGGCCGTCGGGCCCACAATGAGCAGTTCTTC.

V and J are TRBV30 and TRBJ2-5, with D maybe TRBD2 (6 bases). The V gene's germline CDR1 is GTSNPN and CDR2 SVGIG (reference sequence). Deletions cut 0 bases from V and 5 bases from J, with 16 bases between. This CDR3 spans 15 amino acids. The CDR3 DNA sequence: TGTGCCTGGAGTGTAGAGGGACTTTTTCGGGAGACCCAGTACTTC. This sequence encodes CAWSVEGLFRETQYF.

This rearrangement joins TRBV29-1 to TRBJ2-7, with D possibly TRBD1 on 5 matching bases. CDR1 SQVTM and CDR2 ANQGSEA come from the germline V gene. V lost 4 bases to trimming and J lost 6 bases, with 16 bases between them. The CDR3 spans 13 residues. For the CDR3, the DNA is TGCAGCGTTGGTACAGGCCTAATGGTCGAGCAGTACTTC. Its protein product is CSVGTGLMVEQYF.

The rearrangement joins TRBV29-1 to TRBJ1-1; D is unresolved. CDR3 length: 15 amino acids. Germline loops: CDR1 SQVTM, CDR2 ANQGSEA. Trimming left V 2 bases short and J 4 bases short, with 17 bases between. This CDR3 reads CSVEPPRVLSTEAFF. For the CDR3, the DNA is TGCAGCGTTGAACCACCACGGGTCTTGAGCACTGAAGCTTTCTTT.

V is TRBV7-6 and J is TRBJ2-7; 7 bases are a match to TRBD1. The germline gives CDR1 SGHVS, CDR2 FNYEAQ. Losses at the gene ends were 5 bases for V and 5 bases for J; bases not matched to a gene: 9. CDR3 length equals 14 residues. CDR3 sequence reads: CASSHGQVSHEQYF. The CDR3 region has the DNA TGTGCCAGCAGCCACGGACAGGTGTCCCACGAGCAGTACTTC.

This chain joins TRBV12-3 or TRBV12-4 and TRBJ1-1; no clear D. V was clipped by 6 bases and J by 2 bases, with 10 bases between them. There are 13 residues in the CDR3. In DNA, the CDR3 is TGTGCCAGCAGCTGGGGTGCAAACACTGAAGCTTTCTTT. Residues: CASSWGANTEAFF.

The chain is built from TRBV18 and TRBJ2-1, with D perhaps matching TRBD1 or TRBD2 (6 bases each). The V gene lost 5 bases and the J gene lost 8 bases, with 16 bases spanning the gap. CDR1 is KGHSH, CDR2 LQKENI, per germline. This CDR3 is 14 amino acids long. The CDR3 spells CASSGGGTPDEQFF. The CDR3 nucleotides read TGTGCCAGCTCAGGGGGCGGGACTCCCGATGAGCAGTTCTTC.

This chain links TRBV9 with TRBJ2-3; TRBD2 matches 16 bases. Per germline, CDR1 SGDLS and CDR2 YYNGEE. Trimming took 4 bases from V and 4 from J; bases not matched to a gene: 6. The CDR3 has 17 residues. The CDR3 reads CASSLAGTSGGADTQYF. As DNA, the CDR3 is TGTGCCAGCAGCTTAGCGGGGACTAGCGGGGGGGCAGATACGCAGTATTTT.